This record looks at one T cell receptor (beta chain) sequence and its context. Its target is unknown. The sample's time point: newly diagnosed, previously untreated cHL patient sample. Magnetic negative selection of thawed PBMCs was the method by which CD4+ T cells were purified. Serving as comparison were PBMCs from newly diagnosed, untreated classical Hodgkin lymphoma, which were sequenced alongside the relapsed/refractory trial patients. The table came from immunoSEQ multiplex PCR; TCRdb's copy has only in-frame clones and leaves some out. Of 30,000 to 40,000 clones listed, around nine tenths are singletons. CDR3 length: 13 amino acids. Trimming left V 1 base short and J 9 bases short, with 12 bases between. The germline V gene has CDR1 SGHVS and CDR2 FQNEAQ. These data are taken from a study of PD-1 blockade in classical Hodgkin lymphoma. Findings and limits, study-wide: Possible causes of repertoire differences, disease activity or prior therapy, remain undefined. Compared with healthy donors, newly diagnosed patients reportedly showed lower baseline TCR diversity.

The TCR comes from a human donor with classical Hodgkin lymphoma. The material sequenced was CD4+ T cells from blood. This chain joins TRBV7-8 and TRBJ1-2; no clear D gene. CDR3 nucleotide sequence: TGTGCCAGCAGCTTAGTCGATCGGCAGAGCTACACCTTC. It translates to CASSLVDRQSYTF. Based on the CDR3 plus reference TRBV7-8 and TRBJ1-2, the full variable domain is GAGVSQSPRYKVAKRGQDVALRCDPISGHVSLFWYQQALGQGPEFLTYFQNEAQLDKSGLPSDRFFAERPEGSVSTLKIQRTQQEDSAVYLCASSLVDRQSYTFGSGTRLTVV.